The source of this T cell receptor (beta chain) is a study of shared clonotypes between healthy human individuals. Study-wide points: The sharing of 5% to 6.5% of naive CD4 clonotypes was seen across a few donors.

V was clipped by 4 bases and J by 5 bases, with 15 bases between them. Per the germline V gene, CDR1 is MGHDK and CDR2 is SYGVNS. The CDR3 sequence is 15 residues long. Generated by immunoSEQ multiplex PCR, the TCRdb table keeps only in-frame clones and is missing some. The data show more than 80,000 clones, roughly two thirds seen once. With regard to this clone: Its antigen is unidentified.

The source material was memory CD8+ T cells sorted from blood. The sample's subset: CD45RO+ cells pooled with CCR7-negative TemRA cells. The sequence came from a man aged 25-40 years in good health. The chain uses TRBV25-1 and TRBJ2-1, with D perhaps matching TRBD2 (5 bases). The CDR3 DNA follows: TGTGCCAGCAGTGGCGGGTTTGAGGCCAACAATGAGCAGTTCTTC. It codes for CASSGGFEANNEQFF.